The following is a T cell receptor beta chain sequence with its context. What it binds is not known. This sample is part of a study of shared clonotypes between healthy human individuals. Study information: Each donor contributed plates that comprised three CD4 naive, three CD4 memory, two CD8 naive and one CD8 memory. General study results and limits: Researchers found naive subsets generally carried larger estimated richness than memory subsets. The low donor count limited represented genetic and exposure-history diversity.

Trimming took 6 bases from V and 1 from J, leaving 7 bases between them. The CDR3 consists of 13 residues. Germline V lookup: CDR1 SEHNR, CDR2 FQNEAQ (reference sequence). The assay was immunoSEQ multiplex PCR, and TCRdb's table has in-frame clones only and misses some. This table holds fewer than 2.5 million clones, roughly 93% found once. The rearrangement uses TRBV7-9 and TRBJ1-5; possibly TRBD1 for D (5 bases). Sequencing was carried out using naive CD4+ T cells from PBMCs. Subset indicated: CD45RA+ positively selected. The sequence was obtained from a man in his late teens or twenties in good health. Some clones in this sample may be carry-over from other donors' samples. The CDR3 DNA is TGTGCCAGCAGTCAGGGAAGCAATCAGCCCCAGCATTTT. Its protein is CASSQGSNQPQHF.